Listed below are T cell receptor beta chains from one sample, sequenced in a study of response to subunit inactivated influenza vaccine. One entry per CDR3 protein results from TCRdb running MiXCR on the RT-PCR reads. The table shows approximately 700,000 distinct CDR3 sequences, with approximately 13% occurring only once. Sequencing was performed on PBMCs from blood, taken roughly 2 weeks before vaccination. The receptors originated from a man aged 50-59 years who received an inactivated influenza vaccine. Both conserved end residues are part of each CDR3.

v_gene	j_gene	CDR3aa
TRBV27	TRBJ1-2	CASSLNRDSSYGYTF
TRBV29-1	TRBJ1-5	CSVRVTGNNQPQHF
TRBV7-2	TRBJ2-7	CASSLEPGTALYEQYF
TRBV7-2	TRBJ2-1	CASSLTSGRASEQFF
TRBV16	TRBJ2-7	CASSPQGYSVVNEQYF
TRBV5-5	TRBJ2-5	CASSPPGGAQETQYF
TRBV21-1	TRBJ2-1	CASSRTADHEQFF
TRBV4-2	TRBJ2-7	CASGLAGGPQEQYF
TRBV6-1	TRBJ1-5	CASSESPISTQHF
TRBV5-1	TRBJ1-1	CASSLAPGGGNTEAFF
TRBV4-3	TRBJ2-1	CASSQKFTDYNEQFF
TRBV4-1	TRBJ1-2	CASSQQGGYGYTF
TRBV4-1	TRBJ1-5	CASSQGHGSRITSNQPQHF
TRBV3-1	TRBJ2-5	CASSQVVETQYF
TRBV6-5	TRBJ2-7	CASSYSGRAREQYF
TRBV28	TRBJ2-5	CASSTRDYSRTQYF
TRBV28	TRBJ2-1	CASRSRGGSEQFF
TRBV20-1	TRBJ1-1	CSAPRGGRTEAFF
TRBV6-6	TRBJ2-7	CASSMTGAEQYF
TRBV10-3	TRBJ2-1	CAITGEGSNEQFF
TRBV20-1	TRBJ1-2	CSARIVENYGYTF
TRBV4-1	TRBJ2-3	CASRRGDNLDTQYF
TRBV20-1	TRBJ2-3	CSARIRGFRTDTQYF
TRBV6-2/TRBV6-3	TRBJ2-2	CASSYSWSGELFF
TRBV4-1	TRBJ2-1	CASSQDGHSYNEQFF
TRBV12-3/TRBV12-4	TRBJ1-6	CASSPGGSLRSPLHF
TRBV4-3	TRBJ2-1	CASSRGDLYNEQFF
TRBV5-1	TRBJ1-2	CASSYPGQGYGYTF
TRBV29-1	TRBJ2-3	CSVSGTSGRTDTQYF
TRBV5-1	TRBJ2-7	CASSLARASGTYEQYF
TRBV11-2	TRBJ2-7	CASSSTILDYEQYF
TRBV28	TRBJ2-1	CASKPTGGAYNEQFF
TRBV5-1	TRBJ2-1	CASQSGGSHNEQFF
TRBV19	TRBJ1-1	CASSAQSNTEAFF
TRBV12-3/TRBV12-4	TRBJ2-2	CASRETGAVIGTGELFF
TRBV4-3	TRBJ2-3	CASSSETSGRFGGDTQYF
TRBV4-2	TRBJ2-5	CASSQEFFSETQYF
TRBV2	TRBJ2-2	CASSIRWGTGELFF
TRBV5-4	TRBJ2-2	CASSLDPGARGELFF
TRBV12-3/TRBV12-4	TRBJ1-5	CASSLDGRNQPQHF
TRBV6-5	TRBJ2-1	CASSYSRFRNEQFF